Here is one T cell receptor beta chain with its context. The sample comes from a study of blood T cell repertoires in COVID-19. The wider study: T cells, B-cell-depleted T cells, or PBMCs provided the cDNA or gDNA that served as material.

V was cut by 4 bases and J by 2 bases, with 4 bases left in between. The CDR3 loop spans 11 amino acids. CDR1 is GTSNPN and CDR2 is SVGIG in the germline V gene (reference sequence). The repertoire was sequenced with immunoSEQ multiplex PCR; TCRdb's copy has only in-frame clones and lacks some. The sample includes some 78,000 clones, around 89% of them seen just once. Sequenced input: peripheral blood. This clonotype originated in a man in his sixties or seventies with active or convalescent COVID-19. The rearrangement links TRBV30 to TRBJ2-3; D unclear. The CDR3 bases are TGTGCCTGGACTACCACAGATACGCAGTATTTT. This encodes CAWTTTDTQYF.